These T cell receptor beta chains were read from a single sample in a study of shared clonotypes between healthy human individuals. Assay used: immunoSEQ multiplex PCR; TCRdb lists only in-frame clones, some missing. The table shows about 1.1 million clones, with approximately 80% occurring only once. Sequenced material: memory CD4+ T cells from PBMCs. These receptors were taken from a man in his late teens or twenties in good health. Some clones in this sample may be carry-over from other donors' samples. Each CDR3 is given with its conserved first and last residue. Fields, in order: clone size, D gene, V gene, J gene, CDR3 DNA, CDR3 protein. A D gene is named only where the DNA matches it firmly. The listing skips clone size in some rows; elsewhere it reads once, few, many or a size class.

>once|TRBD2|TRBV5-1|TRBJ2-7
TGCGCCAGCAGCAGCGGGAGAAGCTACGAGCAGTACTTC
CASSSGRSYEQYF
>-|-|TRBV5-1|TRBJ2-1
TGCGCCAGCAGCTTGGTTGAAATGGGGAACAATGAGCAGTTCTTC
CASSLVEMGNNEQFF
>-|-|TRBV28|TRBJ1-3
TGTGCCAGCAGCCCTGCAGGGACTGGAAACACCATATATTTT
CASSPAGTGNTIYF
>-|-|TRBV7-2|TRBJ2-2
TGTGCCAGCCCCGGGCAGGGAGTGTACACCGGGGAGCTGTTTTTT
CASPGQGVYTGELFF
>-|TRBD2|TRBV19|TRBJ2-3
TGTGCCAGTAAAACCCTAGCGGGAGGGACAGATACGCAGTATTTT
CASKTLAGGTDTQYF
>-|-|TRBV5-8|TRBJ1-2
TGTGCCAGCTCCCGAGTCGTTTTGGCAGGAGGCTACACCTTC
CASSRVVLAGGYTF
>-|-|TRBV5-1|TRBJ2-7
TGCGCCAGTAGTCAGACCACGGGCCCCTACGAGCAGTACTTC
CASSQTTGPYEQYF
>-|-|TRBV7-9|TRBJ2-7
TGTGCCAGCAGCCCCCGGGGGGCCAGCTCCTACGAGCAGTACTTC
CASSPRGASSYEQYF
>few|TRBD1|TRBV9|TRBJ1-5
TGTGCCAGCAGCCCCGACAGGGACAATCAGCCCCAGCATTTT
CASSPDRDNQPQHF
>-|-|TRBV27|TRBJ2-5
TGTGCCAGCAGTTTAAACGGCGTGTTTGGAGAGACCCAGTACTTC
CASSLNGVFGETQYF
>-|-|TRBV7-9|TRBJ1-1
TGTGCCAGCAATCTGGGGGCGAACACTGAAGCTTTCTTT
CASNLGANTEAFF
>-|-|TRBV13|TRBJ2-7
TGTGCCAGCAGCGCCGGGAGTGAGTACGAGCAGTACTTC
CASSAGSEYEQYF
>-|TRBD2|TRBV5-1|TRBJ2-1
TGCGCCAGCAGCATCTCCCTAGCGGGAGGGAACAATGAGCAGTTCTTC
CASSISLAGGNNEQFF
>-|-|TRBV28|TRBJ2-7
TGTGCCAGCACCCCGGATCCGGCAGTTACCTACGAGCAGTACTTC
CASTPDPAVTYEQYF
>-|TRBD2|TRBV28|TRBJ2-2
TGTGCCAGCAGTTTAGCACTAGCGGGAGCCGGGGAGCTGTTTTTT
CASSLALAGAGELFF
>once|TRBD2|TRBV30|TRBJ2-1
TGTGCCTGGAGTGTAGGTAGCGGGGCCTACAATGAGCAGTTCTTC
CAWSVGSGAYNEQFF
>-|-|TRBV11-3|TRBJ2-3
TGTGCCAGCAGCTTAGACAGGACGACAGATACGCAGTATTTT
CASSLDRTTDTQYF
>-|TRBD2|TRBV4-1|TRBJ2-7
TGCGCCAGCAGCCAAGAGTCAAGTTTAGCGGGTAAATCCTACGAGCAGTACTTC
CASSQESSLAGKSYEQYF
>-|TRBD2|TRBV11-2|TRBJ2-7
TGTGCCAGCAGCCCGACTAGCGGGAGTAAGTACGAGCAGTACTTC
CASSPTSGSKYEQYF
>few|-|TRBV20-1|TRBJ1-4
TGCAGTGGAGATGGGGGCGAAAAACTGTTTTTT
CSGDGGEKLFF
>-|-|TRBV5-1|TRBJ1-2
TGCGCCAGCAGCTTTCCGTCCGGGGCGCCTAGCTATGGCTACACCTTC
CASSFPSGAPSYGYTF
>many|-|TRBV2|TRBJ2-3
TGTGCCAGCAGAGCTATGGGAGTTACCACAGATACGCAGTATTTT
CASRAMGVTTDTQYF
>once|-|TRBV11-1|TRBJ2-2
TGTGCCAGCAGCTTTCGACAGGGAGGAAACACCGGGGAGCTGTTTTTT
CASSFRQGGNTGELFF
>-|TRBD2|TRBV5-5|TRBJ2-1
TGTGCCAGCAAACAAGTAGCGGGGAGCTCCTACAATGAGCAGTTCTTC
CASKQVAGSSYNEQFF
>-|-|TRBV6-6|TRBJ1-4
TGTGCCAGCAGTCAGTCAAGGGGTGCAACTAATGAAAAACTGTTTTTT
CASSQSRGATNEKLFF
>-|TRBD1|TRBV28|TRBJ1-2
TGTGCCAGCTATGGACAGGGCACCCTCTGGGGCTACACCTTC
CASYGQGTLWGYTF
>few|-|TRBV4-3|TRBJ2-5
TGCGCCAGCAGCCAAAATCTGGGCGAGACCCAGTACTTC
CASSQNLGETQYF
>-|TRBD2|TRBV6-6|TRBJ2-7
TGTGCCAGCAGTCCCCGGGGACTAGAGGTGGGTGAGCAGTACTTC
CASSPRGLEVGEQYF
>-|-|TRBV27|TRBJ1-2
TGTGCCAGCAGTTCCGACAGGACCTATGGCTACACCTTC
CASSSDRTYGYTF
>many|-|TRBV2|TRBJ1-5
TGTGCCAGCAGTGATGGTAGCAATCAGCCCCAGCATTTT
CASSDGSNQPQHF
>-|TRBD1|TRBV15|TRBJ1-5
TGTGCCACCAGCAGGGCCGGGACAGGGGTTCAGCCCCAGCATTTT
CATSRAGTGVQPQHF
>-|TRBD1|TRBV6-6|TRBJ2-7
TGTGCCAGCAGCCACAGGGGGCGGAGAGGGTACGAGCAGTACTTC
CASSHRGRRGYEQYF
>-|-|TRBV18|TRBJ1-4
TGTGCCAGCTCACCAAGCTGGGGCCGGGATGAAAAACTGTTTTTT
CASSPSWGRDEKLFF
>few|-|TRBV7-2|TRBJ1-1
TGTGCCAGCAGCCCGAGGGTCTATACTGAAGCTTTCTTT
CASSPRVYTEAFF
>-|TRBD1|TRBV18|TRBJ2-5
TGTGCCAGCTCACGGGGACAGGGGGCTATGATGGAGACCCAGTACTTC
CASSRGQGAMMETQYF
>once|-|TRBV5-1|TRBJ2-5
TGCGCCAGCAGCAGCTCGGTCCAAGAGACCCAGTACTTC
CASSSSVQETQYF
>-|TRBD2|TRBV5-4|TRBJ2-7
TGTGCCAGCAGCTTGGGTCAGCGGGGGTCCTACGAGCAGTACTTC
CASSLGQRGSYEQYF
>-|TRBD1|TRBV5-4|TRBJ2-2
TGTGCCAGCAGCTTAACAGGGGGCACCGGGGAGCTGTTTTTT
CASSLTGGTGELFF
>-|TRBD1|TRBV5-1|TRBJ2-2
TGCGCCAGCAGCTTATTCGCACAGGGGGACACCGGGGAGCTGTTTTTT
CASSLFAQGDTGELFF
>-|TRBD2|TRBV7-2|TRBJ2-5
TGTGCCAGCAGCTTAGCTCGCGGGAGGGTTTCCAGAGAGACCCAGTACTTC
CASSLARGRVSRETQYF
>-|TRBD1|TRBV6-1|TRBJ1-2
TGTGCCAGCAAAGGACAGGGGACCCAGAAAGCCCTAGACTTC
CASKGQGTQKALDF
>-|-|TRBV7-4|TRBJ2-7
TGTGCCAGCAGCTTAGTTAGCGGCCCCCTCGAGCAGTACTTC
CASSLVSGPLEQYF
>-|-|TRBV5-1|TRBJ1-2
TGCGCCAGCAGCCCCGACAGCCCTAACTATGGCTACACCTTC
CASSPDSPNYGYTF
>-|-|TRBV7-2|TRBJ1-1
TGTGCCAGCAGCACCCGGACGGGGAACACTGAAGCTTTCTTT
CASSTRTGNTEAFF
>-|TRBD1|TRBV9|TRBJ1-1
TGTGCCAGCAGCGTAGAAGGACAGGGGGCGGCCGGGAAGACTGAAGCTTTCTTT
CASSVEGQGAAGKTEAFF
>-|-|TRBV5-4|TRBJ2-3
TGTGCCAGCAGCCCCCGTTTGGGGTCAAAATCGGACACAGATACGCAGTATTTT
CASSPRLGSKSDTDTQYF
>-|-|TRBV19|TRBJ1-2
TGTGCCAGTCGCCTTATCGGGTACGAGTATGGCTACACCTTC
CASRLIGYEYGYTF
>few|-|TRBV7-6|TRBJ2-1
TGTGCCAGCAGCTTAATCCTGGGCAATGAGCAGTTCTTC
CASSLILGNEQFF
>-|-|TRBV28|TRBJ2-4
TGTGCCAGCGGGGGGTGGGAAATTCAGTACTTC
CASGGWEIQYF
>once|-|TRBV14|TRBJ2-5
TGTGCCAGCAGCTTGGGTTTCCGACAGGCAACTGAGACCCAGTACTTC
CASSLGFRQATETQYF
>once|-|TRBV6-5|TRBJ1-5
TGTGCCAGCAGTTACTCGAACAAGGTCAATCAGCCCCAGCATTTT
CASSYSNKVNQPQHF
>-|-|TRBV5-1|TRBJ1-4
TGCGCCAGCAGCTTGGATCAAAACAATGAAAAACTGTTTTTT
CASSLDQNNEKLFF
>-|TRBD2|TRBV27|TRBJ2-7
TGTGCCAGCAGCGATTTTAGCGGGAGGGCGCTCGAGCAGTACTTC
CASSDFSGRALEQYF
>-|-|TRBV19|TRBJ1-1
TGTGCCAGTAGTAATCAGGCTGTAGGGGTCACTGAAGCTTTCTTT
CASSNQAVGVTEAFF
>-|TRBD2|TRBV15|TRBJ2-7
TGTGCCACCAGCAGACTACCTAGCGGGACCTCCTCCTACGAGCAGTACTTC
CATSRLPSGTSSYEQYF
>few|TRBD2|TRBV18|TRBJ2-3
TGTGCCAGCTCACGACTAGCGGCTAGCACAGATACGCAGTATTTT
CASSRLAASTDTQYF
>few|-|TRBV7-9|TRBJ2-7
TGTGCCAGCAGCTTAGTCCCAGGGAAGGGCGAGCAGTACTTC
CASSLVPGKGEQYF